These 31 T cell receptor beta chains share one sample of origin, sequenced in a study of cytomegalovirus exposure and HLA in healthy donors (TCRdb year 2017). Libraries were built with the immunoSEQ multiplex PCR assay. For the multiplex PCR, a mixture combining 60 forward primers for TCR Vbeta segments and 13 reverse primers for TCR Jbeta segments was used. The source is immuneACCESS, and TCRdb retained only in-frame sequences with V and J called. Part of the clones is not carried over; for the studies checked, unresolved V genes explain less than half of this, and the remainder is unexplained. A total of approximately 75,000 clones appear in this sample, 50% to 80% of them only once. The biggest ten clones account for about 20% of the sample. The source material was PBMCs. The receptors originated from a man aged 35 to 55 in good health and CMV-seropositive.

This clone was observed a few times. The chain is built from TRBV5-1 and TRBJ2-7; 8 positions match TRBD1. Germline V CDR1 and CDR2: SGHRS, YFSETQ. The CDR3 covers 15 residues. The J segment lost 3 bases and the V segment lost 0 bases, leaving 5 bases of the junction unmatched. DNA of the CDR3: TGCGCCAGCAGCTTGGCGCAGGGGGCTGGCTACGAGCAGTACTTC. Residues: CASSLAQGAGYEQYF.

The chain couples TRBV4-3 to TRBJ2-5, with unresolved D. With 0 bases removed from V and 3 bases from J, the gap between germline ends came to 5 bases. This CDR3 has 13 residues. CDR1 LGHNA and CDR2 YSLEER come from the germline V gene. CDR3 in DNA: TGCGCCAGCAGCCAAGAGGTAGAAGAGACCCAGTACTTC. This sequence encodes CASSQEVEETQYF.

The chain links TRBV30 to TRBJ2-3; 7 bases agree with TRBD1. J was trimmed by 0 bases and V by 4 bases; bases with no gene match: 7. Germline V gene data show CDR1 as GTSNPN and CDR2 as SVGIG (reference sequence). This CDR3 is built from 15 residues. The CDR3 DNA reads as TGTGCCTGGACAACCGGGACAGTGAGCACAGATACGCAGTATTTT. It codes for CAWTTGTVSTDTQYF.

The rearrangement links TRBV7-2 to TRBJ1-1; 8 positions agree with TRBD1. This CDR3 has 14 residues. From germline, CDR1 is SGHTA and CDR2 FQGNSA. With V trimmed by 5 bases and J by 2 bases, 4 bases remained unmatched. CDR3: CASSLDRGNTEAFF. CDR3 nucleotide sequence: TGTGCCAGCAGCCTAGACAGGGGAAACACTGAAGCTTTCTTT.

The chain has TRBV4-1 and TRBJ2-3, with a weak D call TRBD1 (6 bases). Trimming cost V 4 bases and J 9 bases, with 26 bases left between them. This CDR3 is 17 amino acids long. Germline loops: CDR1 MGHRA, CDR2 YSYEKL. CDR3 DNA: TGCGCCAGCAGCCCGAGCACAGGGCTTGTCACAAAAGGGACGCAGTATTTT. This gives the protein CASSPSTGLVTKGTQYF.

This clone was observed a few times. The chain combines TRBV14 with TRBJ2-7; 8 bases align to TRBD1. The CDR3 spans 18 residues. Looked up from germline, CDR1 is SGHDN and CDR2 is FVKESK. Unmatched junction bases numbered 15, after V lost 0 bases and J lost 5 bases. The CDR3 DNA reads TGTGCCAGCAGCCAAGATAGAGGGGGGAGGACAGGGAGCGACGAGCAGTACTTC. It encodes CASSQDRGGRTGSDEQYF.

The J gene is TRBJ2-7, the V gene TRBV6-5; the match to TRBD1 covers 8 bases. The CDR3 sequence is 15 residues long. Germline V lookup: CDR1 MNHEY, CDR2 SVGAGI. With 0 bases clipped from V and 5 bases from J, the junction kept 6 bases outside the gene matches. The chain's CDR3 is CASSYSGDRGNEQYF. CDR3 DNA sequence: TGTGCCAGCAGTTACTCTGGTGACAGGGGAAACGAGCAGTACTTC.

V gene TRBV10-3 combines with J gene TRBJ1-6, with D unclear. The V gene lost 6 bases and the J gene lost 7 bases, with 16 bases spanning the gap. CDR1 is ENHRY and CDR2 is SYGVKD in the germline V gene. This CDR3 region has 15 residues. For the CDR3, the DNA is TGTGCCATCAGGATGGAGTCAGCAAGCAATTCACCCCTCCACTTT. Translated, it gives CAIRMESASNSPLHF.

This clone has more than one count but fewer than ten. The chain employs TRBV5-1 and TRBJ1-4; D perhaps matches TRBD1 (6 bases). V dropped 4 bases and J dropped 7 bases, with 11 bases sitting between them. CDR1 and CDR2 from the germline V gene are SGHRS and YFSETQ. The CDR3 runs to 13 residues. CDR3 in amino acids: CASSPRGGEKLFF. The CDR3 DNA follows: TGCGCCAGCAGCCCGAGAGGGGGTGAAAAACTGTTTTTT.

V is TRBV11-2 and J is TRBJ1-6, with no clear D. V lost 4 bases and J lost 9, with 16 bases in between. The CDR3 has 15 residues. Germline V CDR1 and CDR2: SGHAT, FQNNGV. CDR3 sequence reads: CASSSDEFTGSPLHF. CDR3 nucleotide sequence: TGTGCCAGCAGCTCTGACGAATTCACGGGTTCACCCCTCCACTTT.

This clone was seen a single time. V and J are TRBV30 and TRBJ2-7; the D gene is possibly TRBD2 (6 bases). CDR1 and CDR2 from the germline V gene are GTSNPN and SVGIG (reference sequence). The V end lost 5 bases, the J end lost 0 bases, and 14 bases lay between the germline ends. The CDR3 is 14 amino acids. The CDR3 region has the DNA TGTGCCTGGGTGGCCACCGGGAGCTCCTACGAGCAGTACTTC. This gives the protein CAWVATGSSYEQYF.

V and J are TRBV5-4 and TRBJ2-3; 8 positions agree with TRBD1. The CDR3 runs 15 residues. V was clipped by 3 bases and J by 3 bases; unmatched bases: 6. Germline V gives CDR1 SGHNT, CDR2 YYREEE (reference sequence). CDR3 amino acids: CASSSDRGGTDTQYF. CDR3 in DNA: TGTGCCAGCAGCTCCGACAGGGGTGGGACAGATACGCAGTATTTT.

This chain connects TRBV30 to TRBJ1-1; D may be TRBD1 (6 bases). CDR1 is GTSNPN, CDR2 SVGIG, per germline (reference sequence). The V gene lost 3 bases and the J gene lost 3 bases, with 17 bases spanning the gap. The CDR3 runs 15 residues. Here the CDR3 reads CAWSPARGGDTEAFF. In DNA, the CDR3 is TGTGCCTGGAGCCCCGCCAGGGGAGGGGACACTGAAGCTTTCTTT.

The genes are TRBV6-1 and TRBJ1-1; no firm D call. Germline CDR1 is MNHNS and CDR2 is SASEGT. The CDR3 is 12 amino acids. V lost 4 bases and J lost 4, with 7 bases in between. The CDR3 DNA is TGTGCCAGCAGTGTTGACATCACTGAAGCTTTCTTT. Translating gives CASSVDITEAFF.

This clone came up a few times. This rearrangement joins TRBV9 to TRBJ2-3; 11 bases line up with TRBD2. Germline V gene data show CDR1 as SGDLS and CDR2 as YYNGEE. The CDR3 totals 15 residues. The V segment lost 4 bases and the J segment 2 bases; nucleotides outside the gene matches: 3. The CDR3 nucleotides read TGTGCCAGCAGCCCGGGACTAGCGGCCACAGATACGCAGTATTTT. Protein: CASSPGLAATDTQYF.

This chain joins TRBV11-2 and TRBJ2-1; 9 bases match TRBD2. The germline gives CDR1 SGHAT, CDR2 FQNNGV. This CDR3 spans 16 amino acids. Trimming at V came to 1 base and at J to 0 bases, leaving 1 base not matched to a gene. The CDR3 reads CASSLVAGASYNEQFF. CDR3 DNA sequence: TGTGCCAGCAGCTTAGTAGCGGGGGCCTCCTACAATGAGCAGTTCTTC.

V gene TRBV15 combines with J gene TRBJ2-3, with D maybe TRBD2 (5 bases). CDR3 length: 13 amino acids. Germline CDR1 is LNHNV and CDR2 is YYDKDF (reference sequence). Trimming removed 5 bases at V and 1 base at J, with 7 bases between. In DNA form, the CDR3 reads TGTGCCACCAGCGACGGGGGCACAGATACGCAGTATTTT. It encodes CATSDGGTDTQYF.

CDR3: CASSLLSGGATDTQYF. DNA of the CDR3: TGTGCCAGCAGCTTATTAAGCGGGGGGGCCACAGATACGCAGTATTTT. This sequence joins TRBV7-6 and TRBJ2-3, with TRBD2 matching over 10 bases. The germline V gene encodes CDR1 SGHVS and CDR2 FNYEAQ. The CDR3 length is 16 residues. Trimming removed 2 bases from V and 2 bases from J; junction bases left unmatched: 4.

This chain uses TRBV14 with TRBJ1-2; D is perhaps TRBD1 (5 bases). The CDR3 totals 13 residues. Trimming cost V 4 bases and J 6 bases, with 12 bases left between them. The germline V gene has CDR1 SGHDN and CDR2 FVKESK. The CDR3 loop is CASSPSRADGYTF. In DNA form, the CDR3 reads TGTGCCAGCAGCCCGAGCAGGGCGGATGGCTACACCTTC.

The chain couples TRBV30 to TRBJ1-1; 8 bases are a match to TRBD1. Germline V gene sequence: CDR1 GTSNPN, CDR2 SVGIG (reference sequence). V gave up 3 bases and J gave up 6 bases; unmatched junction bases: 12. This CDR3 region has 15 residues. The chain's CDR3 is CAWSGQGHKGAEAFF. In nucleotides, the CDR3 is TGTGCCTGGAGCGGACAGGGTCACAAGGGCGCTGAAGCTTTCTTT.

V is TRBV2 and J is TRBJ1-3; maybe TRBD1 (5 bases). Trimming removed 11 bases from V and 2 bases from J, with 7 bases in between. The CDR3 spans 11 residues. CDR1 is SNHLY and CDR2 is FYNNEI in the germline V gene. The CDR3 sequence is CAPRAGNTIYF. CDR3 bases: TGTGCCCCCAGGGCTGGAAACACCATATATTTT.

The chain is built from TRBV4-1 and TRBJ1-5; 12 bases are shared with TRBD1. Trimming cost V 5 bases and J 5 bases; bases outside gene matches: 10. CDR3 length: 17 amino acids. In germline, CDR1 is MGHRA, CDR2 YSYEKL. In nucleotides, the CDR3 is TGCGCCAGCAGCGTTCACGGGACAGGGGGCATCGATCAGCCCCAGCATTTT. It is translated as CASSVHGTGGIDQPQHF.

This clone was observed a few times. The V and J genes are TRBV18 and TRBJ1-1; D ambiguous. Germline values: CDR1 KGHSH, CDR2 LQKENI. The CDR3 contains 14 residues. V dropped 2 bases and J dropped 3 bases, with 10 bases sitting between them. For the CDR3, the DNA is TGTGCCAGCTCACCAAGTCTGGCGGACACTGAAGCTTTCTTT. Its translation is CASSPSLADTEAFF.

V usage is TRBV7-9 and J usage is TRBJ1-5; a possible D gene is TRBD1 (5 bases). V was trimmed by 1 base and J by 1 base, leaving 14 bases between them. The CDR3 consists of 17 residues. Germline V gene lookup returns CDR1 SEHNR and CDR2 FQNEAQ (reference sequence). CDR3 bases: TGTGCCAGCAGCTTAGAGGGGTCAGGGCGGAGCAATCAGCCCCAGCATTTT. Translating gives CASSLEGSGRSNQPQHF.

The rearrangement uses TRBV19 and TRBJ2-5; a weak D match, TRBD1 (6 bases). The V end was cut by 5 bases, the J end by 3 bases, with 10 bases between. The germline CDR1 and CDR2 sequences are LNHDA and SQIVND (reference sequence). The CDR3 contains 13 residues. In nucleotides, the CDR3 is TGTGCCAGTAGTGGACAGAAGGAAGAGACCCAGTACTTC. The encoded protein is CASSGQKEETQYF.

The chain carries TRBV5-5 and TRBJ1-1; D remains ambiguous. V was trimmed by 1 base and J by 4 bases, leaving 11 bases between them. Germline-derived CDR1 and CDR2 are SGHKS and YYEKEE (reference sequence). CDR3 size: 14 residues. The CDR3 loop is CASSLYRPGTEAFF. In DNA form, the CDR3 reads TGTGCCAGCAGCTTGTATCGCCCGGGCACTGAAGCTTTCTTT.

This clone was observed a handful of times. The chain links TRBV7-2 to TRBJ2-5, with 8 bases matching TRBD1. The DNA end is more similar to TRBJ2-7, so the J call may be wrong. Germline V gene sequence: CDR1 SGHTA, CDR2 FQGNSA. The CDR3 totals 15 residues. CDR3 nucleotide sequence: TGTGCCAGCAACACGGCAGGGGGCCTGGCCTACGAGCAGTACTTC. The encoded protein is CASNTAGGLAYEQYF.

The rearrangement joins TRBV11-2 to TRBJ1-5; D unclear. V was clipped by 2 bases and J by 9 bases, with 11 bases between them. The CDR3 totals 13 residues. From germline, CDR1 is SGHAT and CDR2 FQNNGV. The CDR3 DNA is TGTGCCAGCAGCTTAACCTACCGGGGGCCCCAGCATTTT. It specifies CASSLTYRGPQHF. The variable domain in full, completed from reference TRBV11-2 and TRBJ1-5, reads EAGVAQSPRYKIIEKRQSVAFWCNPISGHATLYWYQQILGQGPKLLIQFQNNGVVDDSQLPKDRFSAERLKGVDSTLKIQPAKLEDSAVYLCASSLTYRGPQHFGDGTRLSIL.

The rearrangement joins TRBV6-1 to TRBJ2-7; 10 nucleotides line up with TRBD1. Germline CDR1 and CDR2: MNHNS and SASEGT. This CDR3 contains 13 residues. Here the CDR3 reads CATIDRGLGEQYF. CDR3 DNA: TGTGCTACTATCGACAGGGGGCTGGGCGAGCAGTACTTC.

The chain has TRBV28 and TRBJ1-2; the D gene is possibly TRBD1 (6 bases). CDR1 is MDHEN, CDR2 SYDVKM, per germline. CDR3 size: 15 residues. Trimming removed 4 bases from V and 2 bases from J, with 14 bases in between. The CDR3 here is CASSSPRTVNYGYTF. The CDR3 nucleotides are TGTGCCAGCAGTTCTCCCCGGACAGTGAACTATGGCTACACCTTC.

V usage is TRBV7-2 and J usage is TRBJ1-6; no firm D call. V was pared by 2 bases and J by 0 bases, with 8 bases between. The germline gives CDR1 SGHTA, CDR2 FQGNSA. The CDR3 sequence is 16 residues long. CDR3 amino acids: CASSLSGSSYNSPLHF. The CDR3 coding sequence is TGTGCCAGCAGCTTATCGGGGAGCTCCTATAATTCACCCCTCCACTTT. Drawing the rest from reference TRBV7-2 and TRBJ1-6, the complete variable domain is GAGVSQSPSNKVTEKGKDVELRCDPISGHTALYWYRQSLGQGLEFLIYFQGNSAPDKSGLPSDRFSAERTGGSVSTLTIQRTQQEDSAVYLCASSLSGSSYNSPLHFGNGTRLTVT.